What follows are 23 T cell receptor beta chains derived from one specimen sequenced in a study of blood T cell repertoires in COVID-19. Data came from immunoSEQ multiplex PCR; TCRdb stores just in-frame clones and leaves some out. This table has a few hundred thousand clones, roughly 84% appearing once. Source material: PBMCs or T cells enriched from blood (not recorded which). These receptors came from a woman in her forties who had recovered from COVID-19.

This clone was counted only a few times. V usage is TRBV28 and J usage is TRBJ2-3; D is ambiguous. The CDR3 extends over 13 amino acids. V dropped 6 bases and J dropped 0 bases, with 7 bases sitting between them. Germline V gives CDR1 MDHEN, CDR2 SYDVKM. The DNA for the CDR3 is TGTGCCAGCAGACTAACTAGCACAGATACGCAGTATTTT. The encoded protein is CASRLTSTDTQYF. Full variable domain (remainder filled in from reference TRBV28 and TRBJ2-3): DVKVTQSSRYLVKRTGEKVFLECVQDMDHENMFWYRQDPGLGLRLIYFSYDVKMKEKGDIPEGYSVSREKKERFSLILESASTNQTSMYLCASRLTSTDTQYFGPGTRLTVL.

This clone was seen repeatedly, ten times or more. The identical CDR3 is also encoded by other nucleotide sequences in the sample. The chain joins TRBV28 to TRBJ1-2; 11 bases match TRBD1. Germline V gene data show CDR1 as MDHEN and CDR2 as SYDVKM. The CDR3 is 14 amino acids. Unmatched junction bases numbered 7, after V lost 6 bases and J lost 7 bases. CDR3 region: CASRVGTGGLGYTF. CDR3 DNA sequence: TGTGCCAGCAGGGTCGGGACAGGGGGACTTGGCTACACCTTC.

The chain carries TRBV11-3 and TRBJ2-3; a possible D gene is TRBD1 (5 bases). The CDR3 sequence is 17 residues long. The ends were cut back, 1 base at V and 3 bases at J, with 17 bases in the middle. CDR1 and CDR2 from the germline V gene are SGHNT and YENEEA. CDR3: CASSLAVDSLRTDTQYF. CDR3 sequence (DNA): TGTGCCAGCAGCTTAGCTGTCGACAGCCTAAGGACAGATACGCAGTATTTT.

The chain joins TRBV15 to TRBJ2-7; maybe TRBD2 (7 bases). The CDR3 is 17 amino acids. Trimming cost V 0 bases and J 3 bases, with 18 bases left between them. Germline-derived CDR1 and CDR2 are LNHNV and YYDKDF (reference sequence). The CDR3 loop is CATSRDGRGGKDYEQYF. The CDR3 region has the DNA TGTGCCACCAGCAGAGATGGTAGGGGGGGAAAGGACTACGAGCAGTACTTC.

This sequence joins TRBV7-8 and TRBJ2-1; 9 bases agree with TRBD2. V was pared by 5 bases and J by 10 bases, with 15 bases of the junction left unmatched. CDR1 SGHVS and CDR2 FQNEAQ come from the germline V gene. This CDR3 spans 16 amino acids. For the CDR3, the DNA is TGTGCCAGCAGCCTAAGACTAGCGGAGTCCGTCCCCGAGCAGTTCTTC. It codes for CASSLRLAESVPEQFF.

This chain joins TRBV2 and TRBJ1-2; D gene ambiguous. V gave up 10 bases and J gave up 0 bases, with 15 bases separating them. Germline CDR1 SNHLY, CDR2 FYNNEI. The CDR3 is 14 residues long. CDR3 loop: CATKSVLTNYGYTF. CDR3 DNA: TGTGCCACCAAATCGGTTCTCACTAACTATGGCTACACCTTC.

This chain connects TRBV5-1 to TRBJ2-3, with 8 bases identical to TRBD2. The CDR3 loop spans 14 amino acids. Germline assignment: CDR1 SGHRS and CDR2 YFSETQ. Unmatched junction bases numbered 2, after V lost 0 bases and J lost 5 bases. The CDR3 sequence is CASSLGLAGDTQYF. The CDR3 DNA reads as TGCGCCAGCAGCTTGGGGCTAGCGGGAGATACGCAGTATTTT.

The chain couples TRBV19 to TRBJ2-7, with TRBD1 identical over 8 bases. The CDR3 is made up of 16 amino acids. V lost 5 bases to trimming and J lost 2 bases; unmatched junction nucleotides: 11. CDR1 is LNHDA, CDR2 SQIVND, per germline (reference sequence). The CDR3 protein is CASSATGTGYTYEQYF. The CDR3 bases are TGTGCCAGTAGTGCGACCGGGACAGGCTATACCTACGAGCAGTACTTC.

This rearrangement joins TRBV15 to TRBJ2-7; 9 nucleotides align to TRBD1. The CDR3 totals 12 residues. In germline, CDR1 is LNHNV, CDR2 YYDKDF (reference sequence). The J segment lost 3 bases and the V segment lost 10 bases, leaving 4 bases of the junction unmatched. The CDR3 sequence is CAKGTGSYEQYV. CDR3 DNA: TGTGCCAAAGGGACAGGGAGCTACGAGCAGTACGTC.

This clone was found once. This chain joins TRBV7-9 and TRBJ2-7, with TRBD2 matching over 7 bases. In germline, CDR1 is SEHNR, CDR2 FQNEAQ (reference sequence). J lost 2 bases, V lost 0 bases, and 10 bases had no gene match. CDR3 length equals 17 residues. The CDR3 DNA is TGTGCCAGCAGCTTAGCCGACGGGGGAGGGCCCGCCTACGAGCAGTACTTC. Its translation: CASSLADGGGPAYEQYF.

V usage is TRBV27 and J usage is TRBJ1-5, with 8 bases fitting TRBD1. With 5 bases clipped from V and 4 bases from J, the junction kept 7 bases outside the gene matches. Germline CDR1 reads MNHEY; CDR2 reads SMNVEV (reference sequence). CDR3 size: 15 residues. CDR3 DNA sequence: TGTGCCAGCAGTCCCGGGACAGGACAAAATCAGCCCCAGCATTTT. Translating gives CASSPGTGQNQPQHF.

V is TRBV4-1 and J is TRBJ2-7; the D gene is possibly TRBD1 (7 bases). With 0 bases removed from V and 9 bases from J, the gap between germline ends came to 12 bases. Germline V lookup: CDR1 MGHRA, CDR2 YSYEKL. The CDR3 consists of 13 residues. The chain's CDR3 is CASSQDNRGGQYV. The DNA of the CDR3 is TGCGCCAGCAGCCAAGACAACAGGGGAGGGCAGTACGTC.

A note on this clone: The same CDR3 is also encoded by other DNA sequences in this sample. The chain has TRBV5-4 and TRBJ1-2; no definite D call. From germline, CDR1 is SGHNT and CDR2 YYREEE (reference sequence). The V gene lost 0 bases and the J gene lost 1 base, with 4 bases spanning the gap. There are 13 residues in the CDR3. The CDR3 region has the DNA TGTGCCAGCAGCTTGGACAGTAACTATGGCTACACCTTC. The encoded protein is CASSLDSNYGYTF.

CDR3 amino acids: CASSPGSYYGYTF. The CDR3 DNA sequence: TGTGCCAGCTCACCCGGGTCCTACTATGGCTACACCTTC. The V gene is TRBV18, the J gene TRBJ1-2; D not resolved. V was shortened by 3 bases and J by 3 bases, with 8 bases between the two germline ends. The CDR3 spans 13 residues. Per the germline V gene, CDR1 is KGHSH and CDR2 is LQKENI.

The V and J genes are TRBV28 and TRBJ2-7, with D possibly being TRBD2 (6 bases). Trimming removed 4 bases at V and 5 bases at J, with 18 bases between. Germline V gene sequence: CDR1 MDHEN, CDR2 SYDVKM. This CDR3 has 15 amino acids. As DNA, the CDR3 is TGTGCCAGCAGTTCCTCTGCGAGCGGGCGACACGAGCAGTACTTC. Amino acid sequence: CASSSSASGRHEQYF.

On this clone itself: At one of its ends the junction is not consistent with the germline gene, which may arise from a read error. In nucleotides, the CDR3 is TGTGCCAGCTCACCGCCCCCGGGGAACAGGGCCTATGAGCACTTC. The encoded protein is CASSPPPGNRAYEHF. The V and J genes are TRBV18 and TRBJ2-4; possibly TRBD1 for D (6 bases). The CDR3 spans 15 residues. Germline CDR1 and CDR2: KGHSH and LQKENI.

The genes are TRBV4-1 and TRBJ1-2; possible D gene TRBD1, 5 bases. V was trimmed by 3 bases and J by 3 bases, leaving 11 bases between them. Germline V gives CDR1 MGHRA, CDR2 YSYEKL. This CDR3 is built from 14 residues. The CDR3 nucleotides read TGCGCCAGCAGCCACCCGGACACAGACTATGGCTACACCTTC. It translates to CASSHPDTDYGYTF.

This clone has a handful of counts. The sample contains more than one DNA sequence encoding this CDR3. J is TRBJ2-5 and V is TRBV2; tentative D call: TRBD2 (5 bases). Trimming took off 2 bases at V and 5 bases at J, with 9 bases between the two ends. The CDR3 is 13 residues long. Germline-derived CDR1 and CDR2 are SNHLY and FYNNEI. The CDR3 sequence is CASSERQRETQYF. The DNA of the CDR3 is TGTGCCAGCAGTGAACGGCAGCGGGAGACCCAGTACTTC. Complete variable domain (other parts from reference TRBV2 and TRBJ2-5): EPEVTQTPSHQVTQMGQEVILRCVPISNHLYFYWYRQILGQKVEFLVSFYNNEISEKSEIFDDQFSVERPDGSNFTLKIRSTKLEDSAMYFCASSERQRETQYFGPGTRLLVL.

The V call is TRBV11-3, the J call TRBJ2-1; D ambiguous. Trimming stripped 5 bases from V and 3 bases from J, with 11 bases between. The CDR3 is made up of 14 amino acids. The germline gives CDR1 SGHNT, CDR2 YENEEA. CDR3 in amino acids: CASSARVLYNEQFF. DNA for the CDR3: TGTGCCAGCAGCGCCCGGGTCCTCTACAATGAGCAGTTCTTC.

Here the CDR3 DNA reads TGTGCCAGCAGTTACTCAGGAGGGAGGTACCAAGAGACCCAGTACTTC. Translation gives CASSYSGGRYQETQYF. V is TRBV6-2 or TRBV6-3 and J is TRBJ2-5, with a weak D call TRBD2 (6 bases). Germline V lookup: CDR1 MNHEY, CDR2 SVGEGT. This CDR3 is 16 amino acids long. V was shortened by 0 bases and J by 0 bases, with 11 bases between the two germline ends.

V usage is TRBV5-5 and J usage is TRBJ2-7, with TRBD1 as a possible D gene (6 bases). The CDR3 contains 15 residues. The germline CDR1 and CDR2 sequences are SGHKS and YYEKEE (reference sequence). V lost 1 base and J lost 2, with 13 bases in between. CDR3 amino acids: CASSLKMGQTYEQYV. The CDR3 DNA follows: TGTGCCAGCAGCTTGAAGATGGGACAAACCTACGAGCAGTACGTC.

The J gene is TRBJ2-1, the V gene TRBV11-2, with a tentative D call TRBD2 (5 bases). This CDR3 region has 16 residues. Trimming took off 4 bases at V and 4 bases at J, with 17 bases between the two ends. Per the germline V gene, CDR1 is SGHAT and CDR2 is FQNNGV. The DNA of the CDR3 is TGTGCCAGCAGCTCCCGGGCAGCGACTACTTACAATGAGCAGTTCTTC. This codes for CASSSRAATTYNEQFF.

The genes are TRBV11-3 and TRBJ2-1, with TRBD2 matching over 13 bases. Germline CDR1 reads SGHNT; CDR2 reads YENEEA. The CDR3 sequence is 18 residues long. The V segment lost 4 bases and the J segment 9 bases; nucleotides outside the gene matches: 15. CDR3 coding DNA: TGTGCCAGCAGCTCATTAGGTCCGGGACTAGCGGGAAGAGGTGAGCAGTTCTTC. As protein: CASSSLGPGLAGRGEQFF.